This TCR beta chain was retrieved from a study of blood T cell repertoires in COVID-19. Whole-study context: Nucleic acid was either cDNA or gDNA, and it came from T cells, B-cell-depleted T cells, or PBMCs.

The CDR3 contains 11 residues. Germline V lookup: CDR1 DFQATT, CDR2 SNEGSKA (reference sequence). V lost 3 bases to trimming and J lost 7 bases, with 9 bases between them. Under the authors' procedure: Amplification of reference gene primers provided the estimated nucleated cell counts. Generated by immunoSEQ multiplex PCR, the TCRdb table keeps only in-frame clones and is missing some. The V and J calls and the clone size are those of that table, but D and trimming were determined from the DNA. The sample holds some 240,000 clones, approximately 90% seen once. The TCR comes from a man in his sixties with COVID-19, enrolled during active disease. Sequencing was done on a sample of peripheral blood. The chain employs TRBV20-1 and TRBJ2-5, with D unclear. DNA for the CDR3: TGCAGTGCTAGTGTTACCGGGACCCAGTACTTC. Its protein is CSASVTGTQYF.